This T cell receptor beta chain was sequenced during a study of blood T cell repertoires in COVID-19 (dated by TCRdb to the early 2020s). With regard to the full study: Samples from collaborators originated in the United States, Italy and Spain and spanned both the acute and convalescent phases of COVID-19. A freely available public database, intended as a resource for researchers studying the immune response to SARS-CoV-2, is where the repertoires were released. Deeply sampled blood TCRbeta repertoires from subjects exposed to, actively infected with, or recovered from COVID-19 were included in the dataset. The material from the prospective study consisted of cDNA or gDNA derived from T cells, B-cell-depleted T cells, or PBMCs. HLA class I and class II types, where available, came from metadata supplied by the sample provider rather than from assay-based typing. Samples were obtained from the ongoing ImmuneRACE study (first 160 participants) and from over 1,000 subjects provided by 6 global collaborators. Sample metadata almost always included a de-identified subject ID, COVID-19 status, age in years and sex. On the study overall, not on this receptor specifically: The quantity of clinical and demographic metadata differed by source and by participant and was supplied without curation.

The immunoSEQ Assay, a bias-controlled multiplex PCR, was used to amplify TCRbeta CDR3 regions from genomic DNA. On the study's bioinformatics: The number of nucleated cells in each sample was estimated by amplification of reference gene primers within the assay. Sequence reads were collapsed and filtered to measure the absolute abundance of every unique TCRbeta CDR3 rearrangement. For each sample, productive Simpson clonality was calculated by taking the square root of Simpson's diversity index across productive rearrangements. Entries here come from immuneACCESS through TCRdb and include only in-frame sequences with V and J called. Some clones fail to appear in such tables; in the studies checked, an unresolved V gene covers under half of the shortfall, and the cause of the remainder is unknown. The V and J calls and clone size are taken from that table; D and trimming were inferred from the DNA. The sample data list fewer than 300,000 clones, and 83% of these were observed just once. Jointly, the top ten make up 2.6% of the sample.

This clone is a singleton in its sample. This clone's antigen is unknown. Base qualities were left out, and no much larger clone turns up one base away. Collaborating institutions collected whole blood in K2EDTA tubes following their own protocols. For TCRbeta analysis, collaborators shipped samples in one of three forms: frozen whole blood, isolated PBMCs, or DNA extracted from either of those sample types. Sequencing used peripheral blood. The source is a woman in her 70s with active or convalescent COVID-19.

The DNA sequence follows: TGTGCCAGCAGGCCCCCGGGGGGGCATTCAGATACGCAGTATTTT. The encoded protein is CASRPPGGHSDTQYF. The sequence is built from TRBV7-2 and TRBJ2-3, with 8 central nucleotides matching TRBD2. Measured from the cysteine to the phenylalanine, the CDR3 is 15 residues long. The DNA shown is the 45-base CDR3, in frame from base 1. CDR1 is given as SGHTA and CDR2 as FQGNSA, both from the germline V gene. V trim: 6 bases; J trim: 4 bases; unmatched bases: 9.